The following is a TCR beta chain sequence with its context. Sequencing used immunoSEQ multiplex PCR; TCRdb keeps in-frame clones, though not all of them. The table has roughly 57,000 clones, 65% to 80% seen once; the top ten hold around 43%. This sample is part of a study of blood T cell repertoires in COVID-19. Overall study context: PBMCs, B-cell-depleted T cells, or T cells were the source of the cDNA or gDNA that made up the material.

The V gene's germline CDR1 is SGHRS and CDR2 YFSETQ. The junction had 8 bases not matched to a gene; V was cut back by 2 bases and J by 5 bases. The CDR3 is 15 residues long. The sequencing sample was made of peripheral blood. This chain uses TRBV5-1 with TRBJ2-5; 8 nucleotides match TRBD1. This clonotype originated in a man between 70 and 80 years old with active or convalescent COVID-19. The CDR3 nucleotides read TGCGCCAGCAGCTTAACCCAGGGGGCTGGTGAGACCCAGTACTTC. It is translated as CASSLTQGAGETQYF.